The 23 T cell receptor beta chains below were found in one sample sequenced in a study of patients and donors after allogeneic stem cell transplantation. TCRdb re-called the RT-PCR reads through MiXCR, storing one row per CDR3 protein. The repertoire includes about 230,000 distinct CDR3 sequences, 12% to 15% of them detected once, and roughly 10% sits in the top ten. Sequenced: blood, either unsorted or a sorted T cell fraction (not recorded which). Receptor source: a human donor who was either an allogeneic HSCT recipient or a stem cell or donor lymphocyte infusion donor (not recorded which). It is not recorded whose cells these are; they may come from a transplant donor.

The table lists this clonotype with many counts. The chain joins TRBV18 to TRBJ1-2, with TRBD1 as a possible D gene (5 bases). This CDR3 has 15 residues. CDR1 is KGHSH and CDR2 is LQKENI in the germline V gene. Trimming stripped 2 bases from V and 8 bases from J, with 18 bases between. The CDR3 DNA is TGTGCCAGCTCACCAATCGCGGAGCAGGGTGAGGGCTACACCTTC. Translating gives CASSPIAEQGEGYTF.

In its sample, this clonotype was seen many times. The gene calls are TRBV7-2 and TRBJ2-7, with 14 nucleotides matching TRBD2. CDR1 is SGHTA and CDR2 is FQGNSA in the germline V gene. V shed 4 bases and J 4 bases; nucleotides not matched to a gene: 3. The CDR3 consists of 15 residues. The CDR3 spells CASSYWTSGGYEQYF. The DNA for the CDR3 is TGTGCCAGCAGCTACTGGACTAGCGGGGGGTACGAGCAGTACTTC. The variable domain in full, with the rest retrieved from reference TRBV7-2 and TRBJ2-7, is GAGVSQSPSNKVTEKGKDVELRCDPISGHTALYWYRQSLGQGLEFLIYFQGNSAPDKSGLPSDRFSAERTGGSVSTLTIQRTQQEDSAVYLCASSYWTSGGYEQYFGPGTRLTVT.

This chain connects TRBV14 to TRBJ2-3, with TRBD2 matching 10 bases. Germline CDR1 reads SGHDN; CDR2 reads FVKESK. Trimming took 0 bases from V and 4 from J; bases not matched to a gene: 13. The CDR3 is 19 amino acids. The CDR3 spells CASSQDKRASGSWSDTQYF. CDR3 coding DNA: TGTGCCAGCAGCCAAGATAAGCGGGCTAGCGGGAGTTGGTCAGATACGCAGTATTTT.

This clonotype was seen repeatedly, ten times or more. In DNA, the CDR3 is TGTGCCAGCAGCATGGGGCCAGCGGGGGGGATACAAGAGACCCAGTACTTC. Translating gives CASSMGPAGGIQETQYF. V usage is TRBV6-1 and J usage is TRBJ2-5, with 10 bases matching TRBD2. Losses at the gene ends were 6 bases for V and 2 bases for J; bases not matched to a gene: 12. Germline assignment: CDR1 MNHNS and CDR2 SASEGT. CDR3 length: 17 residues.

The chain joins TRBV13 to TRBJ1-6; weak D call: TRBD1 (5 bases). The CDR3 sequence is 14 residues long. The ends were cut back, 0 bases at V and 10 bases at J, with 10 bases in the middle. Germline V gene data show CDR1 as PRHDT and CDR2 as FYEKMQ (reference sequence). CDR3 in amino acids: CASSLGLGGSPLHF. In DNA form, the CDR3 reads TGTGCCAGCAGCTTAGGCCTGGGGGGATCACCCCTCCACTTT.

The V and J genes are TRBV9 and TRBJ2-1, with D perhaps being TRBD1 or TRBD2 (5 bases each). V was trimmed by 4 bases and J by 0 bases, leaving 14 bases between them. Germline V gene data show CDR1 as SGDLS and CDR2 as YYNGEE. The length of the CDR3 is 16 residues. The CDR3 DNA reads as TGTGCCAGCAGCCCAAACCCTGGGGGCTCCTACAATGAGCAGTTCTTC. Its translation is CASSPNPGGSYNEQFF.

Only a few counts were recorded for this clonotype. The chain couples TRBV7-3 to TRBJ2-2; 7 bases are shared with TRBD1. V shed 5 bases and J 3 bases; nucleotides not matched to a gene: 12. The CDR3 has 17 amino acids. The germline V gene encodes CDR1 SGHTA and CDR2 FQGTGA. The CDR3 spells CASSPSPDRRYTGELFF. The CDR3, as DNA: TGTGCCAGCAGCCCTTCGCCGGACAGGCGATACACCGGGGAGCTGTTTTTT.

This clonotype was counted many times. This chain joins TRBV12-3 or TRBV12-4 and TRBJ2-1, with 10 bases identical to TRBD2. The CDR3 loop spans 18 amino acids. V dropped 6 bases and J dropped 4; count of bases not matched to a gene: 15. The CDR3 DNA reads TGTGCCAGCAGCGCCCTAGCGGGGGTGCTCCTCGCTTACAATGAGCAGTTCTTC. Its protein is CASSALAGVLLAYNEQFF.

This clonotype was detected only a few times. The CDR3, as DNA: TGCGCCAGCAGCTTACTCCCGGGACAGGCGAACACTGAAGCTTTCTTT. Translating it yields CASSLLPGQANTEAFF. The J gene is TRBJ1-1, the V gene TRBV5-1; 8 bases fit TRBD1. Germline loops: CDR1 SGHRS, CDR2 YFSETQ. The J segment lost 1 base and the V segment lost 2 bases, leaving 7 bases of the junction unmatched. The CDR3 extends over 16 amino acids.

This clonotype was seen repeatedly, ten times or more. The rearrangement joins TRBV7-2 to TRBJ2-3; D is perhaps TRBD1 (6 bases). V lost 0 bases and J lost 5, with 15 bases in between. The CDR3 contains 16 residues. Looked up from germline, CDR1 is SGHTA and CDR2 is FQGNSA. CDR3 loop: CASSLALRQGRDTQYF. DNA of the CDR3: TGTGCCAGCAGCTTAGCGCTACGGCAGGGGAGAGATACGCAGTATTTT.

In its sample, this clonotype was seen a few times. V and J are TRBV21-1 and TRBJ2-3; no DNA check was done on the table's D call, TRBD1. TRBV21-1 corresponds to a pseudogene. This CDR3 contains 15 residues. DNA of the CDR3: TGTGCCAGCAGCAATCGGGACAGGTCCACAGATACGCAGTATTTT. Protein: CASSNRDRSTDTQYF.

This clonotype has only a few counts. The chain's CDR3 is CASSPGHNQPQHF. In nucleotides, the CDR3 is TGTGCCAGCAGTCCAGGACACAATCAGCCCCAGCATTTT. This chain joins TRBV9 and TRBJ1-5, with D perhaps TRBD1 (5 bases). Deletions cut 5 bases from V and 3 bases from J, with 9 bases between. This CDR3 has 13 residues. CDR1 is SGDLS and CDR2 is YYNGEE in the germline V gene. The entire variable domain, with the rest obtained from reference TRBV9 and TRBJ1-5, is as follows: DSGVTQTPKHLITATGQRVTLRCSPRSGDLSVYWYQQSLDQGLQFLIQYYNGEERAKGNILERFSAQQFPDLHSELNLSSLELGDSALYFCASSPGHNQPQHFGDGTRLSIL.

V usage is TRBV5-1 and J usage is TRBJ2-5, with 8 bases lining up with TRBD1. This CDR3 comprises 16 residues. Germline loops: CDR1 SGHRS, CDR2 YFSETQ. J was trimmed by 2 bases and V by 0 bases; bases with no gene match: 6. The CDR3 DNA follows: TGCGCCAGCAGCTTGGGGGGACAGGTCCCTCAAGAGACCCAGTACTTC. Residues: CASSLGGQVPQETQYF.

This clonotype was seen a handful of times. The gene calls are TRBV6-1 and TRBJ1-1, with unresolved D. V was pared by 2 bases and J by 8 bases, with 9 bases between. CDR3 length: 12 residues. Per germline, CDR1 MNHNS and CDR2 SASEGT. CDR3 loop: CASSERRTEAFF. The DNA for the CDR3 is TGTGCCAGCAGTGAACGTCGGACCGAAGCTTTCTTT.

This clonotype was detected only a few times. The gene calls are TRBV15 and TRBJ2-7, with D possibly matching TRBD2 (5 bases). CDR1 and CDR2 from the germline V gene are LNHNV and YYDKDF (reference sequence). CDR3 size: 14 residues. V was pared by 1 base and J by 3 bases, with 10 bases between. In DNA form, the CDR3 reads TGTGCCACCAGCAGAGGAGGGTCAGTCTACGAGCAGTACTTC. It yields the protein CATSRGGSVYEQYF.

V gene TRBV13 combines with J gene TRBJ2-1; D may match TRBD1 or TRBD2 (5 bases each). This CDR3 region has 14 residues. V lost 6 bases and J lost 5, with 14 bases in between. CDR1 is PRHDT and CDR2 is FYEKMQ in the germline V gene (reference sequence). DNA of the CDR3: TGTGCCAGCAGATTAACGGGACGGAACAATGAGCAGTTCTTC. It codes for CASRLTGRNNEQFF.

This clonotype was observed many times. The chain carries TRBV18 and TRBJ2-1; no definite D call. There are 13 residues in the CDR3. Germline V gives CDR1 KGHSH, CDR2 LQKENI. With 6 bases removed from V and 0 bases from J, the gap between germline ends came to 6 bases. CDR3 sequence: CASSPGSYNEQFF. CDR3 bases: TGTGCCAGCTCCCCCGGCTCCTACAATGAGCAGTTCTTC.

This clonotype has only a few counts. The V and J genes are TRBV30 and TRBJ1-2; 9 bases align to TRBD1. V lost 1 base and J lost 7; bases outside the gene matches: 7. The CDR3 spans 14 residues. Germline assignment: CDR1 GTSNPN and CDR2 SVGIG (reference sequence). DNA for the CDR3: TGTGCCTGGAGTGGGAACAGGGGGCAAGGTGGCTACACCTTC. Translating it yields CAWSGNRGQGGYTF.

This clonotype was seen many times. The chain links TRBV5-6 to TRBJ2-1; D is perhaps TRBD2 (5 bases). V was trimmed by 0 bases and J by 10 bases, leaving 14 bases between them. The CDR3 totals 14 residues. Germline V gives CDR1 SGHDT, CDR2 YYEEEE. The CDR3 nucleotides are TGTGCCAGCAGCTTGGGACTACCGCCCAGAGAGCAGTTCTTC. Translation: CASSLGLPPREQFF.

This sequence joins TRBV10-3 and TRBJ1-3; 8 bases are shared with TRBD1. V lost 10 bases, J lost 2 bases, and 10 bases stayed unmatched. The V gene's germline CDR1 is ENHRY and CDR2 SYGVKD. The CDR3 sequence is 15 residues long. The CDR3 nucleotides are TGTGCCACCCAACCTGGACAGGGCGCTGGAAACACCATATATTTT. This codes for CATQPGQGAGNTIYF.

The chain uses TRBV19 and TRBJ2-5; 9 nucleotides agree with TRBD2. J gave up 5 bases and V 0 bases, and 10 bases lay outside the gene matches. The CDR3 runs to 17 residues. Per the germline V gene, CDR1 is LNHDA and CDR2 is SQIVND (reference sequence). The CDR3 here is CASSIETASGKGETQYF. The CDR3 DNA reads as TGTGCCAGTAGTATAGAAACGGCTAGCGGGAAAGGGGAGACCCAGTACTTC.

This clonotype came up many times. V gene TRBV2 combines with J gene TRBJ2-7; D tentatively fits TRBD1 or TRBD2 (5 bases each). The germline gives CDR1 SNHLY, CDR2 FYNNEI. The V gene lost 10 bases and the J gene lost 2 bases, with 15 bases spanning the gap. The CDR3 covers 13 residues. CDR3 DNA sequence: TGTGCCACCCAGGCAGGGAGACCCTACGAGCAGTACTTC. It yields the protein CATQAGRPYEQYF.

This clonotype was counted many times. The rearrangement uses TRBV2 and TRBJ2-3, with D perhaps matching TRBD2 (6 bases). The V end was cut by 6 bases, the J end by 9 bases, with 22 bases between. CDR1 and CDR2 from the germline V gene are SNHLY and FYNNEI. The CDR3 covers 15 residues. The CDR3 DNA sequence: TGTGCCAGCAGGGACCTGACTAGGGCCGAGAGGACGCAGTATTTT. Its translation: CASRDLTRAERTQYF.